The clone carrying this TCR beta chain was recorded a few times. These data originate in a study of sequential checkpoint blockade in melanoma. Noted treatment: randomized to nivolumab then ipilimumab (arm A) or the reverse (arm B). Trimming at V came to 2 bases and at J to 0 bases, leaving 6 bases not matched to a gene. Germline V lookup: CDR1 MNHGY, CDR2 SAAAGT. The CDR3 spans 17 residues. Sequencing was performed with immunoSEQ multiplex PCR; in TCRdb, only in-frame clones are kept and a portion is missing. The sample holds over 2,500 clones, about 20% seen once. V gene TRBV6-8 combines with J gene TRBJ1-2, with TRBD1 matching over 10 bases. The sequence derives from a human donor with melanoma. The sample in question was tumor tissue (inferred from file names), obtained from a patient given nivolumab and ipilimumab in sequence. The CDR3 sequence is CASSYPRDRGPNYGYTF. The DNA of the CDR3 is TGTGCCAGCAGTTACCCCCGGGACAGGGGACCTAACTATGGCTACACCTTC.